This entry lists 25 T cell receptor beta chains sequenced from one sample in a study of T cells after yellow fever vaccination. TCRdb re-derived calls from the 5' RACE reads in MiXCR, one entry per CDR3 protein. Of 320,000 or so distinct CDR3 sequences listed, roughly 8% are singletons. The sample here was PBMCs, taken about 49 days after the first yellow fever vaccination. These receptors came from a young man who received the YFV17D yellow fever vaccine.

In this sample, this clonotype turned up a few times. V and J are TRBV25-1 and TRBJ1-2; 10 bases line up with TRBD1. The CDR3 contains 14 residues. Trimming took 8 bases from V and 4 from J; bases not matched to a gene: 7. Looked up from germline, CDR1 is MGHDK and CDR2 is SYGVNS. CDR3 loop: CASGDRGPVYGYTF. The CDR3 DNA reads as TGTGCCAGCGGGGACAGGGGACCGGTCTATGGCTACACCTTC.

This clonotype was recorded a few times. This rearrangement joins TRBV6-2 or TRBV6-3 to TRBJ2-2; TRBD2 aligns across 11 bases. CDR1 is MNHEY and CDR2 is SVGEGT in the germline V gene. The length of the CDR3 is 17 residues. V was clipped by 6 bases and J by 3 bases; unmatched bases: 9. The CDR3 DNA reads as TGTGCCAGCAGCCTCAACCCTAGCGGGGGGTACACCGGGGAGCTGTTTTTT. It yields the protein CASSLNPSGGYTGELFF.

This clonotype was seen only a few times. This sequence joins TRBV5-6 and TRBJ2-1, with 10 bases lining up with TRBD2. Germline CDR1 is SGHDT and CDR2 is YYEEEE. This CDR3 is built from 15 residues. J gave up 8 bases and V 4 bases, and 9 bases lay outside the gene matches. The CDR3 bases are TGTGCCAGCAGCCCAAGCGGGGGGGATTTTTATGAGCAGTTCTTC. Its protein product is CASSPSGGDFYEQFF.

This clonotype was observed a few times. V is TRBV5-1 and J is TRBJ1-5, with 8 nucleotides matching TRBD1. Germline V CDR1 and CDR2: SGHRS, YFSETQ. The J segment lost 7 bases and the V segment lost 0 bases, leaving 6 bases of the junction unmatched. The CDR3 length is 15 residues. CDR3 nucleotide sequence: TGCGCCAGCAGCTTGGACGCAGGGGGCGGACAGCCCCAGCATTTT. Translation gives CASSLDAGGGQPQHF.

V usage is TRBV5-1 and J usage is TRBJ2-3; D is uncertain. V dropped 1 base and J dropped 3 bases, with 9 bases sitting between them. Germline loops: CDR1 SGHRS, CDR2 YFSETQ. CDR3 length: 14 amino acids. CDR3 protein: CASSLITVTDTQYF. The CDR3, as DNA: TGCGCCAGCAGCTTGATAACCGTAACAGATACGCAGTATTTT.

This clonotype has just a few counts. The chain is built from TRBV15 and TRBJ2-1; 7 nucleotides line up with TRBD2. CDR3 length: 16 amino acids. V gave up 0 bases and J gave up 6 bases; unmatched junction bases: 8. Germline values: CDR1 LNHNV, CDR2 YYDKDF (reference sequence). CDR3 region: CATSRDSAAGSNEQFF. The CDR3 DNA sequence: TGTGCCACCAGCAGAGATTCCGCAGCGGGGAGCAATGAGCAGTTCTTC.

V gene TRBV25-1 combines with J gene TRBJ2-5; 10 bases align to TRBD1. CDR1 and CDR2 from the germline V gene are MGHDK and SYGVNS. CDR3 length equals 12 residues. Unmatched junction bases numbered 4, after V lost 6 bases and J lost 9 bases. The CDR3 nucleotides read TGTGCCAGCAGCGGGACAGGGGTGGCCCAGTACTTC. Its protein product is CASSGTGVAQYF. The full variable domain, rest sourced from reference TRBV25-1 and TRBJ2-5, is EADIYQTPRYLVIGTGKKITLECSQTMGHDKMYWYQQDPGMELHLIHYSYGVNSTEKGDLSSESTVSRIRTEHFPLTLESARPSHTSQYLCASSGTGVAQYFGPGTRLLVL.

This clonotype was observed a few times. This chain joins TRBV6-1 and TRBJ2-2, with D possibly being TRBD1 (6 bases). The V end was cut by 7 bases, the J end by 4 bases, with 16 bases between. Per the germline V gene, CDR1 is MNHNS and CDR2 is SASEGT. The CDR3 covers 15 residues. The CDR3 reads CASTSFTGLTGELFF. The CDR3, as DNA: TGTGCCAGCACCTCGTTTACAGGGCTCACCGGGGAGCTGTTTTTT.

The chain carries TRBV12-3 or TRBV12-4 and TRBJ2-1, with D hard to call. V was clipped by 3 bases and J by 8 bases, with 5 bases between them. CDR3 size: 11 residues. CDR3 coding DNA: TGTGCCAGCAGTTTCACCCATGAGCAGTTCTTC. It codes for CASSFTHEQFF.

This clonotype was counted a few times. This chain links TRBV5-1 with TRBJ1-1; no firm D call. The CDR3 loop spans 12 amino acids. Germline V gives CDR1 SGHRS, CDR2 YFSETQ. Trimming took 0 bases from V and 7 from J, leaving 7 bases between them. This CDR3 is CASSLVGNEAFF. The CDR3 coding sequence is TGCGCCAGCAGCTTGGTAGGAAATGAAGCTTTCTTT. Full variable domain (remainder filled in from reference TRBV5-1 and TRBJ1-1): KAGVTQTPRYLIKTRGQQVTLSCSPISGHRSVSWYQQTPGQGLQFLFEYFSETQRNKGNFPGRFSGRQFSNSRSEMNVSTLELGDSALYLCASSLVGNEAFFGQGTRLTVV.

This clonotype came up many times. CDR3 DNA: TGTGCCAGCAGTGGGGCCCGGGGGGGAACGAACACTGAAGCTTTCTTT. This codes for CASSGARGGTNTEAFF. V usage is TRBV7-2 and J usage is TRBJ1-1; D might be TRBD1 (5 bases). Germline V gene sequence: CDR1 SGHTA, CDR2 FQGNSA. Trimming shortened V by 6 bases and J by 1 base, and 18 bases separated the two germline ends. There are 16 residues in the CDR3.

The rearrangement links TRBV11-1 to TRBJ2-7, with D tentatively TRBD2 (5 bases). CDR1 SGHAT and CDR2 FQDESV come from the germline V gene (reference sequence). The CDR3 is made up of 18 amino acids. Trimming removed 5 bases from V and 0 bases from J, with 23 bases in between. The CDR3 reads CASSETIANQKSSYEQYF. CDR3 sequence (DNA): TGTGCCAGCAGCGAAACAATAGCGAACCAGAAGAGCTCCTACGAGCAGTACTTC.

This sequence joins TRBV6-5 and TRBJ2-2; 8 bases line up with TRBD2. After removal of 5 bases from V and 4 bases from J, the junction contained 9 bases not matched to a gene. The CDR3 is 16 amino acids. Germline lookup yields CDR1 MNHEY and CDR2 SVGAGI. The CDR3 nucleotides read TGTGCCAGCAGTCCGGGGGGGCCAAGGGGCACCGGGGAGCTGTTTTTT. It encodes CASSPGGPRGTGELFF.

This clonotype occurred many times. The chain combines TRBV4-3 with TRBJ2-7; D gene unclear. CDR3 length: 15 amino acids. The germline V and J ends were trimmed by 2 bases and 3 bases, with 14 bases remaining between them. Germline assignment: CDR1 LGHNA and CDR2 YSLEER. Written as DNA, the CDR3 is TGCGCCAGCAGCCAATTTGGCGGAGCCGACTACGAGCAGTACTTC. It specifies CASSQFGGADYEQYF.

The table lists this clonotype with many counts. CDR3 sequence: CASTRGGTGAMNTEAFF. CDR3 DNA: TGTGCCAGCACCCGAGGGGGGACAGGGGCGATGAACACTGAAGCTTTCTTT. The V gene is TRBV12-3 or TRBV12-4, the J gene TRBJ1-1; 10 bases are a match to TRBD1. After removal of 7 bases from V and 0 bases from J, the junction contained 11 bases not matched to a gene. CDR3 length equals 17 residues.

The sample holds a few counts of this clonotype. This CDR3 is CASSRGGPSLDEQYF. DNA for the CDR3: TGTGCCAGCAGCCGAGGCGGTCCGAGTCTCGACGAGCAGTACTTC. This chain connects TRBV5-4 to TRBJ2-7; the D is unclear. Germline V gene data show CDR1 as SGHNT and CDR2 as YYREEE (reference sequence). V dropped 4 bases and J dropped 5 bases, with 19 bases sitting between them. The CDR3 extends over 15 amino acids.

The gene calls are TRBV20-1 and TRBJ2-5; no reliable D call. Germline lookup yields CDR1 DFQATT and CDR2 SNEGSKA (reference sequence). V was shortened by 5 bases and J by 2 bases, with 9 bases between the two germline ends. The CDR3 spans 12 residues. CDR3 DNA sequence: TGCAGTGCTCGATCGGATCAAGAGACCCAGTACTTC. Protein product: CSARSDQETQYF.

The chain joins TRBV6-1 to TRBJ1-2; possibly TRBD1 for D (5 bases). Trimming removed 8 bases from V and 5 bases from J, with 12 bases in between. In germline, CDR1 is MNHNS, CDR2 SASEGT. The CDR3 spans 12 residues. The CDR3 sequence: CASLRWGYGYTF. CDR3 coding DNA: TGTGCCAGCCTGAGATGGGGGTATGGCTACACCTTC.

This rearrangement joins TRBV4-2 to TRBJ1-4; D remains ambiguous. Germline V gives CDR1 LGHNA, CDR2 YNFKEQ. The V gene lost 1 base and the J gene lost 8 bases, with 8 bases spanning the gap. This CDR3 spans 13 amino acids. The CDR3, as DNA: TGTGCCAGCAGCCAAGGGGGAAAAGAAAAACTGTTTTTT. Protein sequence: CASSQGGKEKLFF.

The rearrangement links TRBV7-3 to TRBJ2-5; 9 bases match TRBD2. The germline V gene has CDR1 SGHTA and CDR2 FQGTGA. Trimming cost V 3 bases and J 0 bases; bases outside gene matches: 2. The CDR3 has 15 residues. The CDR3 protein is CASSFSGGNQETQYF. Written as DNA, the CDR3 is TGTGCCAGCAGCTTTAGCGGGGGAAACCAAGAGACCCAGTACTTC. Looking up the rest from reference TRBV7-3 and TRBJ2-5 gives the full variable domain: GAGVSQTPSNKVTEKGKYVELRCDPISGHTALYWYRQSLGQGPEFLIYFQGTGAADDSGLPNDRFFAVRPEGSVSTLKIQRTERGDSAVYLCASSFSGGNQETQYFGPGTRLLVL.

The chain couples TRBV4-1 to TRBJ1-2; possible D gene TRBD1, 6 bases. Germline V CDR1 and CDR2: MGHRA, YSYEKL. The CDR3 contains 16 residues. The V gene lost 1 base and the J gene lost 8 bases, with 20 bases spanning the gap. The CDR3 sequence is CASSQGGGPERFGYTF. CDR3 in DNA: TGCGCCAGCAGCCAAGGGGGGGGGCCGGAGAGATTCGGCTACACCTTC.

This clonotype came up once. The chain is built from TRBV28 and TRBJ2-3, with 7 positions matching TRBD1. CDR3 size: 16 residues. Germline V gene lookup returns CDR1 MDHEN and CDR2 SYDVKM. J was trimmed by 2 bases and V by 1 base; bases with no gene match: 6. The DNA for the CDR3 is TGTGCCAGCAGTTTATTGGCGGACAGGTTCACAGATACGCAGTATTTT. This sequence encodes CASSLLADRFTDTQYF.

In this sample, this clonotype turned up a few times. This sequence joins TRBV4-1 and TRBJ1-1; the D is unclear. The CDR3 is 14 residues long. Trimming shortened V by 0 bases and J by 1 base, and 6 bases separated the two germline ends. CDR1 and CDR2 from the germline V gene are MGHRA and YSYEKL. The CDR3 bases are TGCGCCAGCAGCCAAGAACCATCGAACACTGAAGCTTTCTTT. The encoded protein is CASSQEPSNTEAFF.

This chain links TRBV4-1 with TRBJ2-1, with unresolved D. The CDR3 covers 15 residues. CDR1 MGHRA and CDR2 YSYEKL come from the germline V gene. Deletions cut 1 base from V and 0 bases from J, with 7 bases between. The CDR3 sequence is CASSQVISSYNEQFF. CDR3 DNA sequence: TGCGCCAGCAGCCAAGTGATTAGCTCCTACAATGAGCAGTTCTTC.

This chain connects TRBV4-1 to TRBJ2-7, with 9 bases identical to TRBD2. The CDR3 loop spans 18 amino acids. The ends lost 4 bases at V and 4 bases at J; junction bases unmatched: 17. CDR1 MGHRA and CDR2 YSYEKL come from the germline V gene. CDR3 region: CASSRVSGGSIDGYEQYF. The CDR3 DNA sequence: TGCGCCAGCAGCCGAGTTAGCGGGGGATCTATTGACGGATACGAGCAGTACTTC.